This T cell receptor beta chain was observed in a study of blood T cell repertoires in COVID-19. For the study at large: Some COVID-19 samples were acute and others convalescent; all came from the United States, Italy and Spain. Nucleic acid was either cDNA or gDNA, and it came from T cells, B-cell-depleted T cells, or PBMCs.

This CDR3 spans 13 amino acids. Per the germline V gene, CDR1 is MNHEY and CDR2 is SVGEGT. The V and J ends lost 2 bases and 5 bases respectively, with 7 bases between them. Study processing details: Amplifying reference gene primers gave estimates of nucleated cell counts. Sequencing was performed with immunoSEQ multiplex PCR; in TCRdb, only in-frame clones are kept and a portion is missing. V, J and clone size are taken as reported in that table, and D and trimming were inferred from the DNA itself. The data show 100,000 to 120,000 clones, with roughly 84% seen just once and approximately 3.6% held by the top ten.

The receptor comes from a man aged 40-50 years with acute or convalescent COVID-19. Sequenced: peripheral blood. The rearrangement links TRBV6-2 or TRBV6-3 to TRBJ2-1, with D unclear. The CDR3 DNA reads TGTGCCAGCAGTTACCACTATAACAATGAGCAGTTCTTC. Residues: CASSYHYNNEQFF.